Presented here are 20 T cell receptor beta chains from one specimen sequenced in a study of T-cell reconstitution after alpha-beta-depleted transplantation in children. Preparation of the TCRbeta library used unique molecular identifiers. TCRdb redid the calling of the PCR reads with MiXCR, one entry per CDR3 protein. This table holds around 580,000 distinct CDR3 sequences, around 27% found once. Sequences were derived from PBMCs, sampled before TCRalphabeta/CD19-depleted stem cell transplant. The receptors stem from a boy younger than two with Wiskott-Aldrich syndrome, due to receive a stem cell transplant.

This clonotype was counted only a few times. The gene calls are TRBV5-1 and TRBJ2-1, with 7 bases identical to TRBD2. In germline, CDR1 is SGHRS, CDR2 YFSETQ. This CDR3 is built from 17 residues. Trimming removed 4 bases from V and 0 bases from J; junction bases left unmatched: 10. CDR3 loop: CASSALTGTTSYNEQFF. CDR3 bases: TGCGCCAGCAGCGCGTTAACCGGGACTACCTCCTACAATGAGCAGTTCTTC.

The chain links TRBV28 to TRBJ1-1; 11 nucleotides match TRBD1. The germline V gene has CDR1 MDHEN and CDR2 SYDVKM. J lost 8 bases, V lost 2 bases, and 1 base had no gene match. This CDR3 comprises 13 residues. In DNA form, the CDR3 reads TGTGCCAGCAGTTTAAGGACAGGGGGCGAAGCTTTCTTT. The encoded protein is CASSLRTGGEAFF.

The chain carries TRBV27 and TRBJ2-7; 9 bases agree with TRBD2. Germline CDR1 MNHEY, CDR2 SMNVEV (reference sequence). The CDR3 loop spans 11 amino acids. Unmatched junction bases numbered 3, after V lost 10 bases and J lost 5 bases. In DNA form, the CDR3 reads TGTGCCATCGCGGGAGGGAACGAGCAGTACTTC. Amino acid sequence: CAIAGGNEQYF.

This clonotype was counted only a few times. The chain joins TRBV5-1 to TRBJ1-2; tentatively, D is TRBD1 (6 bases). Trimming cost V 1 base and J 5 bases, with 18 bases left between them. This CDR3 spans 16 amino acids. CDR1 and CDR2 (germline): SGHRS, YFSETQ. The CDR3: CASSLLTTDRAYGYTF. CDR3 coding DNA: TGCGCCAGCAGCTTGTTGACCACGGACAGAGCATATGGCTACACCTTC. Together with reference TRBV5-1 and TRBJ1-2, the CDR3 gives the full variable domain: KAGVTQTPRYLIKTRGQQVTLSCSPISGHRSVSWYQQTPGQGLQFLFEYFSETQRNKGNFPGRFSGRQFSNSRSEMNVSTLELGDSALYLCASSLLTTDRAYGYTFGSGTRLTVV.

This clonotype was seen only a few times. The V gene is TRBV15, the J gene TRBJ1-1; a weak D match, TRBD1 (5 bases). Germline V CDR1 and CDR2: LNHNV, YYDKDF (reference sequence). The CDR3 consists of 14 residues. With 1 base removed from V and 4 bases from J, the gap between germline ends came to 10 bases. CDR3 in amino acids: CATSRGRVVTEAFF. The DNA for the CDR3 is TGTGCCACCAGCAGAGGCAGGGTGGTCACTGAAGCTTTCTTT.

Remarks on this clonotype: One end of the junction does not line up with germline, which may come from a read error. The gene calls are TRBV11-2 and TRBJ2-5; D gene ambiguous. Germline CDR1 reads SGHAT; CDR2 reads FQNNGV. The CDR3 has 14 residues. The DNA for the CDR3 is TGTGCCAGCAGCCCGGCGTTTCGCCAAGAGATCCAGTACTTC. It codes for CASSPAFRQEIQYF.

This clonotype was observed a few times. The V gene is TRBV11-2, the J gene TRBJ1-2; 7 bases line up with TRBD1. The V gene end was trimmed by 3 bases and the J gene end by 8 bases; junction bases not matched to a gene: 9. The CDR3 has 14 amino acids. Germline CDR1 is SGHAT and CDR2 is FQNNGV. The CDR3 DNA reads as TGTGCCAGCAGCTTGGTTACAGGGGCCCGCGGCTACACCTTC. It translates to CASSLVTGARGYTF.

This clonotype appeared a few times. The CDR3 protein is CASSVEAGEQYF. The CDR3, as DNA: TGTGCCAGCAGCGTAGAGGCGGGCGAGCAGTACTTC. The chain has TRBV9 and TRBJ2-7; D might be TRBD2 (5 bases). Germline lookup yields CDR1 SGDLS and CDR2 YYNGEE. The CDR3 has 12 amino acids. V gave up 0 bases and J gave up 6 bases, with 7 bases separating them.

The chain links TRBV24-1 to TRBJ2-1, with a possible D match to TRBD1 (5 bases). V dropped 3 bases and J dropped 3 bases, with 17 bases sitting between them. This CDR3 has 17 amino acids. Germline CDR1 reads KGHDR; CDR2 reads SFDVKD. The CDR3: CATSDPSQESYYNEQFF. The CDR3 DNA follows: TGTGCCACCAGTGATCCCTCACAGGAGTCCTACTACAATGAGCAGTTCTTC.

This clonotype turned up a few times. V is TRBV7-3 and J is TRBJ2-3; no clear D gene. CDR3 length equals 14 residues. Trimming cost V 3 bases and J 8 bases, with 15 bases left between them. Germline-derived CDR1 and CDR2 are SGHTA and FQGTGA. The CDR3 DNA reads TGTGCCAGCAGCTTTTCTGTTTCGAATGGTACGCAGTATTTT. Its translation: CASSFSVSNGTQYF.

This chain uses TRBV5-6 with TRBJ2-5; 7 nucleotides match TRBD2. Germline V gene sequence: CDR1 SGHDT, CDR2 YYEEEE. Unmatched junction bases numbered 6, after V lost 0 bases and J lost 4 bases. There are 15 residues in the CDR3. Here the CDR3 DNA reads TGTGCCAGCAGCTTGGTGGGACTACCCGGAGAGACCCAGTACTTC. Translating it yields CASSLVGLPGETQYF.

The genes are TRBV6-4 and TRBJ2-1; 9 bases match TRBD2. The CDR3 extends over 15 amino acids. Losses at the gene ends were 5 bases for V and 2 bases for J; bases not matched to a gene: 4. Germline V lookup: CDR1 MRHNA, CDR2 SNTAGT. The chain's CDR3 is CASSWLAGPYNEQFF. CDR3 in DNA: TGTGCCAGCAGTTGGCTAGCGGGACCCTACAATGAGCAGTTCTTC.

This clonotype was seen more than once but under ten times. The J gene is TRBJ2-2, the V gene TRBV5-1; TRBD1 might be the D (5 bases). This CDR3 contains 14 residues. The V gene's germline CDR1 is SGHRS and CDR2 YFSETQ. With 1 base removed from V and 6 bases from J, the gap between germline ends came to 10 bases. CDR3 nucleotide sequence: TGCGCCAGCAGCTTGTCAGGGCCATCCGGGGAGCTGTTTTTT. Translated: CASSLSGPSGELFF.

This clonotype was seen just once. The J gene is TRBJ2-7, the V gene TRBV9; D gene uncertain. The CDR3 runs to 11 residues. V was cut by 4 bases and J by 7 bases, with 9 bases left in between. The germline CDR1 and CDR2 sequences are SGDLS and YYNGEE. The DNA of the CDR3 is TGTGCCAGCAGCCTCAGGTGGGAGCAGTACTTC. Translated, it gives CASSLRWEQYF.

The chain employs TRBV6-5 and TRBJ1-2, with a possible D match to TRBD1 (5 bases). Germline loops: CDR1 MNHEY, CDR2 SVGAGI. Trimming stripped 3 bases from V and 6 bases from J, with 14 bases between. The CDR3 loop spans 14 amino acids. CDR3 nucleotide sequence: TGTGCCAGCAGTTATGAGGGACGGGTGAATGGCTACACCTTC. Its protein product is CASSYEGRVNGYTF.

This chain uses TRBV29-1 with TRBJ1-2, with 7 bases fitting TRBD1. The CDR3 loop spans 12 amino acids. V lost 3 bases, J lost 6 bases, and 4 bases stayed unmatched. CDR1 and CDR2 (germline): SQVTM, ANQGSEA. The CDR3 loop reads CSVERQGDGYTF. The CDR3 region has the DNA TGCAGCGTTGAGCGGCAGGGGGATGGCTACACCTTC.

This clonotype was seen more than once but under ten times. The V call is TRBV12-3 or TRBV12-4, the J call TRBJ2-2; the match to TRBD2 covers 10 bases. The CDR3 loop spans 12 amino acids. V was clipped by 2 bases and J by 14 bases; unmatched bases: 2. In DNA, the CDR3 is TGTGCCAGCAGTTTAACTAGCGGGATCCTGTTTTTT. Translating it yields CASSLTSGILFF.

This clonotype showed up just a few times. This chain connects TRBV21-1 to TRBJ2-1; TRBD1 reflects the table's D call only, with no check against the DNA. TRBV21-1 is given as a pseudogene. The CDR3 has 15 residues. The CDR3 sequence is CASSKDVQGRNEQFF. The CDR3 bases are TGTGCCAGCAGCAAAGACGTACAGGGAAGGAATGAGCAGTTCTTC.

The table lists this clonotype with a few counts. V and J are TRBV10-2 and TRBJ2-1; 10 bases are shared with TRBD2. Germline V CDR1 and CDR2: WSHSY, SAAADI. This CDR3 comprises 16 residues. V shed 3 bases, J shed 9 bases, and the junction held 11 bases outside the gene matches. Here the CDR3 DNA reads TGCGCCAGCAGTGACAGGCTAGCGGGAGTGAAGGGTGAGCAGTTCTTC. Translation gives CASSDRLAGVKGEQFF.

This clonotype was counted a few times. This chain connects TRBV10-3 to TRBJ2-3; tentative D call: TRBD2 (6 bases). CDR3 length equals 15 residues. Germline lookup yields CDR1 ENHRY and CDR2 SYGVKD. Trimming cost V 5 bases and J 8 bases, with 20 bases left between them. The CDR3 reads CAISHETSSPVTQYF. CDR3 in DNA: TGTGCCATCAGTCACGAAACTAGCTCGCCGGTTACGCAGTATTTT.